These 18 T cell receptor beta chains originate from one sample sequenced in a study of molecular identifiers for immune sequencing clone quantification listed by TCRdb under 2018. Libraries were made using PCR. TCRdb shows the sequencer as Illumina HiSeq 4000. TCRdb reran the public reads through fastp at Q25 and MiXCR, keeping productive beta chains. CDR3 protein duplicates are merged, each entry listing the most common genes and DNA. The sample table records 600,000 to 650,000 distinct CDR3 sequences; 20% of these occur just once. The top ten hold about 0.9% of the sample. The sample consisted of naive CD8+ T cells from blood, with Jurkat cell RNA spiked in. The sample's cell subset or site, from its label and the paper: FACS-sorted CD8+CD4-CCR7+CD45RA+ naive T cells. The receptors were gathered from a human donor in good health. Some libraries in this study had Jurkat cell RNA spiked in.

This chain connects TRBV20-1 to TRBJ1-1; a possible D gene is TRBD1 (6 bases). Looked up from germline, CDR1 is DFQATT and CDR2 is SNEGSKA (reference sequence). The ends were cut back, 6 bases at V and 1 base at J, with 12 bases in the middle. CDR3 length: 13 residues. CDR3 amino acids: CSAPDRRNTEAFF. The CDR3 nucleotides are TGCAGTGCACCAGACAGGAGGAACACTGAAGCTTTCTTT.

Concerning this clonotype: Being one base from a much bigger clone, this may be a read error. The V gene is TRBV9, the J gene TRBJ1-1; a weak D match, TRBD1 (6 bases). The CDR3 loop spans 14 amino acids. Germline lookup yields CDR1 SGDLS and CDR2 YYNGEE. The CDR3 here is CAGSGGFENTEAFF. The CDR3 DNA reads as TGTGCCGGCAGCGGGGGCTTCGAGAACACTGAAGCTTTCTTT.

This clonotype has ten or more counts. CDR3 DNA: TGCGCCAGCAGTCTGACAGGGGGTGTCACTGAAGCTTTCTTT. It translates to CASSLTGGVTEAFF. The rearrangement links TRBV4-1 to TRBJ1-1; 9 bases fit TRBD1. Germline CDR1 and CDR2: MGHRA and YSYEKL. V shed 6 bases and J 4 bases; nucleotides not matched to a gene: 6. The CDR3 has 14 residues.

This clonotype was recorded at least ten times. The CDR3 sequence: CASSLYLGLSTDTQYF. As DNA, the CDR3 is TGTGCCAGCAGCTTATATCTGGGACTTAGCACAGATACGCAGTATTTT. V usage is TRBV7-9 and J usage is TRBJ2-3, with D perhaps matching TRBD2 (6 bases). Germline CDR1 reads SEHNR; CDR2 reads FQNEAQ (reference sequence). The CDR3 is made up of 16 amino acids. Trimming cost V 2 bases and J 0 bases, with 12 bases left between them.

The chain recombines TRBV19 with TRBJ1-5; TRBD1 matches 8 bases. V dropped 2 bases and J dropped 1; count of bases not matched to a gene: 7. Germline V lookup: CDR1 LNHDA, CDR2 SQIVND (reference sequence). The length of the CDR3 is 17 residues. The CDR3 nucleotides read TGTGCCAGTAGTATATACTCAGGGACAGGAAGCAATCAGCCCCAGCATTTT. Residues: CASSIYSGTGSNQPQHF. The complete variable domain, with remaining parts taken from reference TRBV19 and TRBJ1-5, reads DGGITQSPKYLFRKEGQNVTLSCEQNLNHDAMYWYRQDPGQGLRLIYYSQIVNDFQKGDIAEGYSVSREKKESFPLTVTSAQKNPTAFYLCASSIYSGTGSNQPQHFGDGTRLSIL.

For this clonotype: Since a much larger clone is just one base distant, this may be a read error. The gene calls are TRBV20-1 and TRBJ2-5; TRBD2 agrees at 11 bases. The CDR3 extends over 17 amino acids. Germline V gene lookup returns CDR1 DFQATT and CDR2 SNEGSKA (reference sequence). V shed 3 bases, J shed 4 bases, and the junction held 13 bases outside the gene matches. This chain's CDR3 is CSASMTSGAYYPETQYF. The DNA for the CDR3 is TGCAGTGCTAGCATGACTAGCGGGGCCTATTACCCAGAGACCCAGTACTTC.

On this clonotype itself: A single base separates this from a much larger clone, so it may be a read error. The chain links TRBV20-1 to TRBJ2-2; 8 nucleotides agree with TRBD2. Germline CDR1 DFQATT, CDR2 SNEGSKA (reference sequence). The CDR3 consists of 18 residues. This CDR3 reads CSARDQNRGLGNYGELLF. CDR3 bases: TGCAGTGCTCGAGATCAAAACCGGGGACTAGGAAACTACGGGGAGCTGCTTTTT.

As to this clonotype: A much bigger clone sits one base away, suggesting this may be a read error. The chain combines TRBV6-5 with TRBJ2-5; D gene uncertain. The CDR3 runs to 12 residues. Germline assignment: CDR1 MNHEY and CDR2 SVGAGI. The DNA of the CDR3 is TGTGCCAGCAGTTACGGAGAGGAGACCCAGCACTTC. Translating it yields CASSYGEETQHF.

This clonotype has a count of ten or more. V and J are TRBV30 and TRBJ2-3, with D possibly matching TRBD2 (6 bases). Germline loops: CDR1 GTSNPN, CDR2 SVGIG (reference sequence). V dropped 0 bases and J dropped 5 bases, with 9 bases sitting between them. The CDR3 sequence is 13 residues long. Here the CDR3 reads CAWSVLAGDTQYF. CDR3 DNA sequence: TGTGCCTGGAGTGTACTAGCAGGAGATACGCAGTATTTT.

This clonotype has at least ten counts. The rearrangement uses TRBV7-8 and TRBJ1-2; 9 nucleotides line up with TRBD1. CDR1 and CDR2 from the germline V gene are SGHVS and FQNEAQ. V dropped 5 bases and J dropped 1; count of bases not matched to a gene: 5. The CDR3 is made up of 15 amino acids. The CDR3 DNA sequence: TGTGCCAGCAGCCAGGGACAGGGTAATAACTATGGCTACACCTTC. Translating it yields CASSQGQGNNYGYTF.

This chain links TRBV30 with TRBJ1-2; TRBD1 matches at 9 bases. Per germline, CDR1 GTSNPN and CDR2 SVGIG (reference sequence). The CDR3 extends over 14 amino acids. Trimming cost V 4 bases and J 4 bases; bases outside gene matches: 7. The CDR3 reads CAWKGGGQGYGYTF. The CDR3 coding sequence is TGTGCCTGGAAAGGAGGGGGACAGGGCTATGGCTACACCTTC.

This clonotype was found many times. This sequence joins TRBV3-1 and TRBJ1-5; the match to TRBD1 covers 9 bases. CDR3 length: 14 amino acids. Germline CDR1 and CDR2: LGHDT and YNNKEL (reference sequence). Unmatched junction bases numbered 5, after V lost 7 bases and J lost 4 bases. CDR3 residues: CASTRTGVNQPQHF. The CDR3 DNA sequence: TGTGCCAGCACCCGGACAGGGGTGAATCAGCCCCAGCATTTT.

This clonotype was seen at least ten times. The J gene is TRBJ2-5, the V gene TRBV29-1; D gene unclear. The CDR3 extends over 11 amino acids. CDR1 is SQVTM, CDR2 ANQGSEA, per germline. Trimming shortened V by 4 bases and J by 4 bases, and 7 bases separated the two germline ends. This CDR3 reads CSVVMLETQYF. The CDR3 DNA sequence: TGCAGCGTTGTCATGCTAGAGACCCAGTACTTC.

The table lists this clonotype with many counts. The chain combines TRBV7-9 with TRBJ2-3; D call uncertain. V was shortened by 4 bases and J by 0 bases, with 11 bases between the two germline ends. Germline CDR1 SEHNR, CDR2 FQNEAQ (reference sequence). There are 15 residues in the CDR3. CDR3 coding DNA: TGTGCCAGCAGCTCACGACTGGAAAGCACAGATACGCAGTATTTT. It specifies CASSSRLESTDTQYF.

In this sample, this clonotype turned up many times. This chain links TRBV5-1 with TRBJ1-4; TRBD1 might be the D (5 bases). Trimming left V 0 bases short and J 7 bases short, with 13 bases between. This CDR3 is 15 amino acids long. Germline CDR1 SGHRS, CDR2 YFSETQ. CDR3 sequence (DNA): TGCGCCAGCAGCTTGGATCGGGGGTATCCTGAAAAACTGTTTTTT. Residues: CASSLDRGYPEKLFF.

This clonotype was found many times. This sequence joins TRBV4-3 and TRBJ1-1; no clear D. Per the germline V gene, CDR1 is LGHNA and CDR2 is YSLEER. This CDR3 region has 15 residues. V was shortened by 0 bases and J by 0 bases, with 8 bases between the two germline ends. CDR3 amino acids: CASSQEPRMNTEAFF. The CDR3 bases are TGCGCCAGCAGCCAAGAGCCTCGCATGAACACTGAAGCTTTCTTT.

This clonotype was observed at least ten times. CDR3 sequence: CASSYESHEQYF. CDR3 nucleotides: TGTGCCAGCAGTTACGAGTCCCACGAGCAGTACTTC. The chain uses TRBV6-2 or TRBV6-3 and TRBJ2-7; D is ambiguous. The CDR3 runs to 12 residues. Germline CDR1 MNHEY, CDR2 SVGEGT. With 2 bases removed from V and 5 bases from J, the gap between germline ends came to 7 bases.

This clonotype was counted at least ten times. The V gene is TRBV20-1, the J gene TRBJ2-3, with 7 bases fitting TRBD2. Germline V gives CDR1 DFQATT, CDR2 SNEGSKA (reference sequence). The CDR3 extends over 14 amino acids. V trimming: 6 bases; J trimming: 5 bases; junction bases outside the gene matches: 11. CDR3 DNA: TGCAGTGCCGAGCGGGACCGGGGAAGAGATACGCAGTATTTT. Translated, it gives CSAERDRGRDTQYF.